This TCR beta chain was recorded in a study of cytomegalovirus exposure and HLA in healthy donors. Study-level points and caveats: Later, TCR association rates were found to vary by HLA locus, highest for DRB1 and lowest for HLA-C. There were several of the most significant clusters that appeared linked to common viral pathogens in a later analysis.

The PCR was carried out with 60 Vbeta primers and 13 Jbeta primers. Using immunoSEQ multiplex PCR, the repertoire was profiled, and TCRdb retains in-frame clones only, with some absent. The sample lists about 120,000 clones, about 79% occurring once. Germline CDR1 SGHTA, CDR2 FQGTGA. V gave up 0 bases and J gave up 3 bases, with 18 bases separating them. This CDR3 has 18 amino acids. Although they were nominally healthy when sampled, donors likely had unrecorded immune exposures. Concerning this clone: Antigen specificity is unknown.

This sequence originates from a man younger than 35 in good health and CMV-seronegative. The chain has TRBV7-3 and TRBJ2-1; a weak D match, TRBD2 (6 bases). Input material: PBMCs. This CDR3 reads CASSLTPAGTANYNEQFF. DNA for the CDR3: TGTGCCAGCAGCTTAACCCCGGCGGGGACGGCGAACTACAATGAGCAGTTCTTC. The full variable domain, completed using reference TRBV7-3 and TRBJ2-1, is GAGVSQTPSNKVTEKGKYVELRCDPISGHTALYWYRQSLGQGPEFLIYFQGTGAADDSGLPNDRFFAVRPEGSVSTLKIQRTERGDSAVYLCASSLTPAGTANYNEQFFGPGTRLTVL.